A selection of T cell receptor beta chains follows, all from one sample in a study of CD4+ T cells in melanoma. Sequencing was performed with immunoSEQ multiplex PCR; in TCRdb, only in-frame clones are kept and a portion is missing. Among roughly 10,000 clones listed, roughly three fifths were seen once. Sequenced input: cells from a culture (not recorded whether cultured in vitro). The receptors derive from a human donor with melanoma. Each CDR3 is given without its conserved first and last residue.

v_call,j_call,cdr3_aa
TRBV5-1,TRBJ2-7,ASSSGLTGRVQY
TRBV13,TRBJ1-2,ASSLRGLDYGYT
TRBV10-2,TRBJ2-1,ASSVYGTGNNEQF
TRBV5-4,TRBJ2-2,ASSLGQNTGELF
TRBV9,TRBJ1-5,ASSVGQGAYQPQH
TRBV5-5,TRBJ1-6,ASSDRDRGSPLH
TRBV5-1,TRBJ2-2,ASSLHRTNTGELF
TRBV6-1,TRBJ1-4,ASRWDRWNEKLF
TRBV5-1,TRBJ1-4,ASSLDRGLLNEKLF
TRBV7-3,TRBJ2-7,ASSLYLGHEQY
TRBV2,TRBJ2-1,ASSAEGVQF
TRBV7-2,TRBJ1-6,ASSSNWGNGSPLH
TRBV7-2,TRBJ1-2,ASSGNRGRKFGYT
TRBV30,TRBJ2-4,AWSVADASLQY
TRBV5-5,TRBJ1-5,ASSLAGTAGTPQH
TRBV2,TRBJ2-2,ASRSTVFGELF
TRBV5-1,TRBJ1-2,ASRAFGGPNYGYT
TRBV19,TRBJ1-1,ASSIGGGVFDTLTEAF
TRBV6-5,TRBJ1-6,ASSYSASPLH
TRBV2,TRBJ2-7,ASSYSGGASSYEQY
TRBV18,TRBJ2-5,ASNRGVGETQY
TRBV7-2,TRBJ1-2,ASSLGRGVGYT
TRBV7-9,TRBJ2-7,ASSLEAGVEQY
TRBV4-1,TRBJ1-5,ASSQGPNSNQPQH
TRBV6-1,TRBJ2-7,AISANGMGEQY
TRBV9,TRBJ2-1,ASSVQGVPYNEQF
TRBV12-5,TRBJ2-3,ASGTSWDTQY
TRBV5-1,TRBJ2-3,ASSSSQVLPDTQY
TRBV5-4,TRBJ1-6,ASSPGPNSPLH
TRBV19,TRBJ1-2,ASSRESGRIYT
TRBV12-5,TRBJ2-3,ASGLSWQGVIADTQY
TRBV19,TRBJ2-1,ASSRLAANEQF
TRBV6-1,TRBJ1-5,ASSDRRAPYNQPQH
TRBV6-1,TRBJ2-7,ASTGFAYEQY
TRBV11-2,TRBJ2-3,ASSLSVSGGGNTDTQY
TRBV4-1,TRBJ2-1,ASSQPNLAGGLGEQF
TRBV4-1,TRBJ1-3,ASSHGRAGGNTIY
TRBV5-5,TRBJ2-1,ASSSEPSYNEQF
TRBV6-4,TRBJ1-5,ASSVQSNQPQH
TRBV29-1,TRBJ2-3,SVLGLPRQRTDTQY
TRBV11-1,TRBJ1-1,ASSPAAPNTEAF
TRBV5-1,TRBJ2-7,ASSLWGASYEQY
TRBV4-1,TRBJ2-7,ASSQYVQLPYEQY
TRBV19,TRBJ2-6,ASNRRPGTGANVLT